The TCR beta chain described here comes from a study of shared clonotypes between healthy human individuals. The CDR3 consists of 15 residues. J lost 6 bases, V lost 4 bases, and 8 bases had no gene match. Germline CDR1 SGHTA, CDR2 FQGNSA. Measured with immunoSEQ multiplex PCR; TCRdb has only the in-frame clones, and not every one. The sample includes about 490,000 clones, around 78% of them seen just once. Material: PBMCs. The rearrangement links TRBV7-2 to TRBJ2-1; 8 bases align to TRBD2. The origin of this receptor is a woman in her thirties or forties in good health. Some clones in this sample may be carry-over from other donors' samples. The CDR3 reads CASSSAGGGANEQFF. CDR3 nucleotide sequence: TGTGCCAGCAGCTCCGCGGGAGGAGGAGCCAATGAGCAGTTCTTC.